This entry lists 15 T cell receptor beta chains sequenced from one sample in a study of chemoradiotherapy in HPV16-positive cancers. The method was immunoSEQ multiplex PCR; TCRdb's version includes in-frame clones alone and lacks a portion of them. Seen here are under 70,000 clones, under 95% observed once, and the top ten hold 2.5% to 4%. This sample comprised blood, obtained from a patient who underwent chemoradiotherapy. These receptors were collected from a human donor with HPV-associated anogenital cancer.

This clone has just one count. This chain joins TRBV7-2 and TRBJ1-3; D remains unclear. This CDR3 comprises 13 residues. The germline gives CDR1 SGHTA, CDR2 FQGNSA. V dropped 2 bases and J dropped 4 bases, with 6 bases sitting between them. CDR3 sequence: CASSLTPGNTIYF. The CDR3 bases are TGTGCCAGCAGCTTAACCCCGGGAAACACCATATATTTT.

The V call is TRBV5-4, the J call TRBJ1-1, with 11 bases identical to TRBD1. Germline V gene lookup returns CDR1 SGHNT and CDR2 YYREEE (reference sequence). This CDR3 has 14 residues. With V trimmed by 4 bases and J by 6 bases, 5 bases remained unmatched. The CDR3 coding sequence is TGTGCCAGCAGCGTGGACAGGGGGCTGGCTGAAGCTTTCTTT. Its protein is CASSVDRGLAEAFF.

In its sample, this clone was seen once. The chain links TRBV4-1 to TRBJ2-3; 7 bases fit TRBD2. This CDR3 has 17 amino acids. Trimming took 2 bases from V and 1 from J; bases not matched to a gene: 9. CDR1 and CDR2 from the germline V gene are MGHRA and YSYEKL. CDR3 coding DNA: TGCGCCAGCAGCCAAACCCCGGGGAGGGGTGGCACAGATACGCAGTATTTT. Its protein is CASSQTPGRGGTDTQYF.

About this clone itself: The same CDR3 is also encoded by other DNA sequences in this sample. The CDR3 region has the DNA TGTGCCAGCAGCTTAAGGGGGAGGGAGCAGTACTTC. It is translated as CASSLRGREQYF. V gene TRBV7-6 combines with J gene TRBJ2-7; D is perhaps TRBD1 or TRBD2 (6 bases each). Trimming took off 2 bases at V and 7 bases at J, with 9 bases between the two ends. The CDR3 runs to 12 residues. CDR1 is SGHVS, CDR2 FNYEAQ, per germline.

The table lists this clone with a count of one. This chain joins TRBV13 and TRBJ2-3; 9 bases are shared with TRBD2. Germline V gene sequence: CDR1 PRHDT, CDR2 FYEKMQ (reference sequence). The V gene end was trimmed by 0 bases and the J gene end by 0 bases; junction bases not matched to a gene: 4. There are 17 residues in the CDR3. The CDR3 DNA is TGTGCCAGCAGCTTAGGCGGAGGACTAGCGAGCACAGATACGCAGTATTTT. Translated, it gives CASSLGGGLASTDTQYF.

V is TRBV6-5 and J is TRBJ2-2, with D perhaps TRBD1 (6 bases). CDR3 length: 14 amino acids. The germline gives CDR1 MNHEY, CDR2 SVGAGI. V shed 6 bases and J shed 3 bases, with 11 bases lying between them. The CDR3 protein is CASRQGFYTGELFF. In DNA, the CDR3 is TGTGCCAGCAGACAGGGATTCTACACCGGGGAGCTGTTTTTT.

V usage is TRBV10-3 and J usage is TRBJ1-5, with 10 positions matching TRBD1. Germline V gene sequence: CDR1 ENHRY, CDR2 SYGVKD. The length of the CDR3 is 16 residues. The ends lost 4 bases at V and 6 bases at J; junction bases unmatched: 9. The CDR3 region has the DNA TGTGCCATCAGTGCCGGGACAGGGGCCTCGGGTCAGCCCCAGCATTTT. Translated, it gives CAISAGTGASGQPQHF.

The chain couples TRBV29-1 to TRBJ2-1; 9 bases fit TRBD2. The CDR3 contains 15 residues. In germline, CDR1 is SQVTM, CDR2 ANQGSEA. The V gene end was trimmed by 1 base and the J gene end by 1 base; junction bases not matched to a gene: 2. CDR3 coding DNA: TGCAGCGTTGAAGCTCTAGCGGGATCCTACAATGAGCAGTTCTTC. It is translated as CSVEALAGSYNEQFF.

The chain employs TRBV6-4 and TRBJ2-1; 9 positions match TRBD2. The V gene's germline CDR1 is MRHNA and CDR2 SNTAGT. This CDR3 is 15 amino acids long. V shed 3 bases and J 9 bases; nucleotides not matched to a gene: 9. CDR3: CASSERASGISEQFF. CDR3 nucleotide sequence: TGTGCCAGCAGTGAAAGGGCTAGCGGGATATCTGAGCAGTTCTTC.

The gene calls are TRBV7-2 and TRBJ2-5; 14 nucleotides match TRBD2. The CDR3 has 17 residues. V was pared by 3 bases and J by 4 bases, with 7 bases of the junction left unmatched. Germline V lookup: CDR1 SGHTA, CDR2 FQGNSA. CDR3 nucleotides: TGTGCCAGCAGCTTCCGACTAGCGGGAGGGCCTGGAGAGACCCAGTACTTC. The encoded protein is CASSFRLAGGPGETQYF. Full variable domain (rest looked up from reference TRBV7-2 and TRBJ2-5): GAGVSQSPSNKVTEKGKDVELRCDPISGHTALYWYRQSLGQGLEFLIYFQGNSAPDKSGLPSDRFSAERTGGSVSTLTIQRTQQEDSAVYLCASSFRLAGGPGETQYFGPGTRLLVL.

V gene TRBV7-9 combines with J gene TRBJ2-7; 8 nucleotides match TRBD1. Germline V lookup: CDR1 SEHNR, CDR2 FQNEAQ (reference sequence). This CDR3 comprises 14 residues. The V gene end was trimmed by 5 bases and the J gene end by 3 bases; junction bases not matched to a gene: 6. The CDR3 sequence is CASSRTGINYEQYF. The CDR3 DNA reads TGTGCCAGCAGCCGGACAGGGATTAACTACGAGCAGTACTTC.

This chain joins TRBV4-1 and TRBJ1-2, with D perhaps matching TRBD1 (5 bases). CDR1 and CDR2 from the germline V gene are MGHRA and YSYEKL. This CDR3 has 14 residues. Trimming pared 0 bases from V and 6 bases from J, leaving 11 bases between. The CDR3 sequence: CASSQDEGINGYTF. The CDR3 bases are TGCGCCAGCAGCCAAGATGAGGGGATCAATGGCTACACCTTC.

The chain carries TRBV7-2 and TRBJ1-2, with a tentative D call TRBD1 (5 bases). Trimming stripped 3 bases from V and 4 bases from J, with 9 bases between. CDR1 SGHTA and CDR2 FQGNSA come from the germline V gene. CDR3 length: 13 residues. CDR3 sequence (DNA): TGTGCCAGCAGCTTTACAGGTCTCTATGGCTACACCTTC. It codes for CASSFTGLYGYTF.

The chain is built from TRBV2 and TRBJ1-4; D gene unclear. There are 15 residues in the CDR3. The germline V and J ends were trimmed by 5 bases and 0 bases, with 10 bases remaining between them. Germline CDR1 SNHLY, CDR2 FYNNEI. Written as DNA, the CDR3 is TGTGCCAGCAGTCTCAAGAGATCAACTAATGAAAAACTGTTTTTT. Translating gives CASSLKRSTNEKLFF. Filled out from reference TRBV2 and TRBJ1-4, the complete variable domain reads EPEVTQTPSHQVTQMGQEVILRCVPISNHLYFYWYRQILGQKVEFLVSFYNNEISEKSEIFDDQFSVERPDGSNFTLKIRSTKLEDSAMYFCASSLKRSTNEKLFFGSGTQLSVL.

J is TRBJ2-1 and V is TRBV11-3, with 16 bases matching TRBD2. This CDR3 has 16 residues. The V gene end was trimmed by 5 bases and the J gene end by 5 bases; junction bases not matched to a gene: 3. The germline gives CDR1 SGHNT, CDR2 YENEEA. CDR3 region: CASSRGTSGRDNEQFF. Here the CDR3 DNA reads TGTGCCAGCAGCAGAGGGACTAGCGGGAGGGACAATGAGCAGTTCTTC.